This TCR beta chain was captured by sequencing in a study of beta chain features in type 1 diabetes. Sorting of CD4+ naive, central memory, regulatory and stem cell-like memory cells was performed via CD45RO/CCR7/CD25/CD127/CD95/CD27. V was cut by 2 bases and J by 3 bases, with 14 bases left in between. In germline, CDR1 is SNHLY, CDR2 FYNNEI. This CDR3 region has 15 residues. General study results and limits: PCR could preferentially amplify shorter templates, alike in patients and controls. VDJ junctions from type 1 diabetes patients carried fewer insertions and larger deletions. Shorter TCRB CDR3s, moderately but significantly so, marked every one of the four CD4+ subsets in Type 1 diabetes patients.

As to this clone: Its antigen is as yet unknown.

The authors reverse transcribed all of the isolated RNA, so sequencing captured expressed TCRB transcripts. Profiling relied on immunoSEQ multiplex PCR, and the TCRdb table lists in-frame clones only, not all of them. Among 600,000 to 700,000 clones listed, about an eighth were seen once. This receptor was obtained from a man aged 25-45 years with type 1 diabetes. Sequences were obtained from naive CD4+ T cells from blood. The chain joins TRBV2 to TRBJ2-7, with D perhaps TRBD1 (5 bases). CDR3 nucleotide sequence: TGTGCCAGCAGTGAAAACTCAGGGTGGGGCTACGAGCAGTACTTC. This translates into CASSENSGWGYEQYF.